This T cell receptor beta chain appears in the sequencing data of a study of HIV-infected patients and healthy controls (dated by TCRdb to the mid-2010s). For context, the study as a whole: CD4 counts rose modestly but significantly in most of the 16 patients after three months of therapy, yet stayed below normal ranges. Whether deep TCR repertoire sequencing of small blood samples from HIV patients could capture immune perturbation and reconstitution was tested in the study. Patients lacked overall T-cell lymphocytopenia, and total CDR3 counts per chain did not differ significantly from controls. CD8 counts did not change consistently during early therapy, while the CD4:CD8 ratio increased slightly. Viral load became undetectable in about 75% of the 16 patients by the second bleed and in all patients after a further year of therapy.

This clonotype is categorized as medium-sized (0.01 to 0.1%). No antigen is known for it. Base qualities are not at hand, and no much larger clone is one base apart. Whole blood was used without fractionating the cells, so the repertoire represented all peripheral T cells without sorting. For RNA extraction, 2.5 ml of peripheral blood was drawn into Tempus tubes. HIV-infected adults not yet given antiretroviral therapy and scheduled to start treatment were recruited, and the first sixteen eligible patients underwent processing. Patients with febrile or AIDS-related illness, tumors, hepatitis B or C coinfection, immunomodulatory therapy, recent vaccination or treatment interruptions were excluded from enrollment. The TURBO-DNase kit was used to remove leftover genomic DNA, and GLOBINclear was used to deplete globin mRNA. The study collected pretreatment blood from HIV-infected patients just before antiretroviral therapy was started.

The research as a whole found: During therapy, a significant decrease in frequency was seen for HIV-associated CDR3s, whereas no significant change was found for CMV-associated CDR3s, although most of them became more frequent. Alpha-chain CDR3s from MAIT cells appeared at high frequency in healthy controls but were severely depleted in HIV+ repertoires. Comparisons were complicated by unequal numbers of distinct sequences between patients and controls, and rare events from HIV-infected data were overweighted by size-matching. In size-matched repertoire data, the apparent post-therapy recovery of the Gini index in HIV-infected patients was not replicated. Compared with untreated HIV+ repertoires, healthy control repertoires had roughly threefold more distinct CDR3s and higher Shannon diversity. Slight age and sex profile differences between the study cohorts did not explain the observed diversity differences. Significantly higher mean Gini indices were seen in HIV-infected repertoires than in controls, possibly reflecting oligoclonality. HLA typing of donors was not performed in the study. Both the Jaccard index and the count of highly shared sequences showed that healthy controls shared more CDR3s between individuals than HIV+ patients did. In the samples, alpha-beta chain pairing was left undetermined. Eight alpha and eight beta V genes showed significantly different mean usage between HIV-infected patients and controls. The dynamics of distinct T-cell subpopulations could not be separated, and sequencing depth was restricted, because whole blood was used. Processing included only sixteen HIV-infected individuals, and this was regarded by the authors as a major limit on how widely the findings apply.

Reverse transcription of approximately 500 ng RNA was performed with SuperScript III using primers directed against the alpha and beta constant regions. Separate alpha and beta chain libraries were generated by chain-specific third strand synthesis with multiplexing indices. In the protocol, all rearrangements within a chain were amplified with a single primer pair so that primer bias was avoided, and molecular barcodes were added to each cDNA molecule. T4 RNA Ligase 1 joined purified cDNA to a 5' RACE adapter that carried a random hexamer and the SP2 sequencing primer site. With slow temperature ramps used to favor optimal annealing, second strand synthesis was primed from the SP2 site with Phusion polymerase. The 12-nucleotide barcode on each molecule comprised two random hexamer sequences, both introduced before amplification and concatenated. A short first PCR added P5 and P7 adapter elements plus a second index, followed by a roughly 25-cycle amplification PCR with P5s and P7 primers. In total the libraries went through about 27 PCR cycles, after which the libraries were quantified on a Qubit, sized on a Bioanalyzer, and diluted to 3.5 to 5 nM. Sequencing of the normalized libraries was performed on an Illumina MiSeq with 2 x 250 paired-end kits. Reverse transcription reactions underwent purification over MinElute columns, with elution into roughly 10 ul Tris-Cl. Adapter ligations were incubated for less than 30 hours at 16 degrees C and subsequently purified with AMPure XP beads at a 1:1 ratio. The study's processing was this. A modified Decombinator that output V, J, insert and barcode information was used to process the demultiplexed FASTQ files. Sequences that shared a barcode but differed from the dominant sequence were discarded as errors, and original cDNA molecules were estimated by counting barcodes clustered at Levenshtein distance 3. Downstream analyses used R packages ineq, vegan, igraph and RCytoscape, with IMGT nomenclature and CDR3 definitions. To avoid skew from clonal expansion, each TCR was counted once, and V gene usage was computed over distinct sequences. Unique CDR3 amino acid sequences within a donor were connected in similarity networks whenever two sequences differed by a single Levenshtein edit. In the repertoires, a search was made for a compiled set of published HIV-specific CDR3s (approximately 90 alpha, 700 or so beta) and CMV-specific CDR3s (approximately 13 alpha, about 250 beta). It was shown by random subsampling to size-matched repertoires that the decreased diversity of patients was not caused by their lower sequence numbers. TCRdb ran its own pipeline on the public reads, namely fastp trimming at Q25 and MiXCR clone calling, and kept in-frame beta chains. For every CDR3 protein sequence, its rows merge into one entry that carries the most common genes and DNA. The V and J calls follow TCRdb's processing rather than the paper's. Within this sample are 7,000 to 8,500 distinct CDR3 sequences, with 6% to 7.5% of them counted one time only. Of the sample, under 25% falls within the top ten clones.

V is shortened by 4 bases, J by 1 base, and the region joining them spans 12 bases. Including the terminal cysteine and phenylalanine, the CDR3 comprises 14 residues. Left in the record is the CDR3 DNA by itself, 42 bases read in frame from the first base. CDR1 and CDR2 are drawn from the germline V gene (reference sequence): SGHKS, YYEKEE. This clonotype originated in an adult with HIV infection. Source: blood, taken before antiretroviral therapy. The chain links TRBV5-5 with TRBJ2-7, with the D gene not confidently named. For the CDR3, the sequence is CASSTLTRSYEQYF. The DNA reads TGTGCCAGCAGCACCTTGACAAGGTCCTACGAGCAGTACTTC.